The next 21 T cell receptor beta chains were all read from a single sample in a study of T cell responses to AZD1222 COVID-19 vaccine. The protocol was immunoSEQ multiplex PCR, while the TCRdb copy is restricted to in-frame clones and leaves out a portion. The table shows about 120,000 clones, with roughly 88% occurring only once. Material: peripheral blood, obtained on day 0 of AZD1222 vaccination. The receptors derive from an adult in good health.

The chain carries TRBV19 and TRBJ2-3; the D gene could be TRBD1 or TRBD2 (5 bases each). V lost 3 bases and J 2 bases, leaving 12 bases between the germline ends. Germline CDR1 is LNHDA and CDR2 is SQIVND (reference sequence). The CDR3 runs to 15 residues. As DNA, the CDR3 is TGTGCCAGTAGTATCGGGACCCTAATCACAGATACGCAGTATTTT. Protein: CASSIGTLITDTQYF.

The J gene is TRBJ1-1, the V gene TRBV20-1; the D gene is possibly TRBD1 (6 bases). Trimming cost V 3 bases and J 0 bases, with 14 bases left between them. The germline V gene has CDR1 DFQATT and CDR2 SNEGSKA (reference sequence). The CDR3 contains 15 residues. CDR3 protein: CSASPTGRMNTEAFF. CDR3 nucleotide sequence: TGCAGTGCTAGTCCGACAGGAAGAATGAACACTGAAGCTTTCTTT.

This clone was recorded only once. The chain combines TRBV24-1 with TRBJ2-2; D is ambiguous. Between the trimmed V and J ends, which lost 2 bases and 6 bases, there was a span of 9 bases. The germline CDR1 and CDR2 sequences are KGHDR and SFDVKD. This CDR3 contains 14 residues. CDR3 coding DNA: TGTGCCACCAGTGATTCAACTTCCCCCGGGGAGCTGTTTTTT. Its protein is CATSDSTSPGELFF.

In its sample, this clone was seen once. The V gene is TRBV6-5, the J gene TRBJ2-7, with D possibly matching TRBD1 (7 bases). The CDR3 length is 14 residues. Looked up from germline, CDR1 is MNHEY and CDR2 is SVGAGI. Trimming pared 5 bases from V and 5 bases from J, leaving 16 bases between. The CDR3, as DNA: TGTGCCAGCAGTAGACAGGGTTCTAGCGACGAGCAGTACTTC. It translates to CASSRQGSSDEQYF.

The chain carries TRBV3-1 (or the pseudogene TRBV3-2) and TRBJ1-5; no clear D gene. Germline V gene sequence: CDR1 LGHDT, CDR2 YNNKEL (reference sequence). Trimming removed 0 bases from V and 6 bases from J, with 6 bases in between. The CDR3 has 13 amino acids. The CDR3 nucleotides read TGTGCCAGCAGCCAAGATACGGTTCAGCCCCAGCATTTT. It specifies CASSQDTVQPQHF.

The rearrangement uses TRBV11-1 and TRBJ2-1, with TRBD1 matching over 8 bases. The CDR3 has 18 amino acids. Germline CDR1 reads SGHAT; CDR2 reads FQDESV (reference sequence). V lost 0 bases, J lost 0 bases, and 7 bases stayed unmatched. The CDR3 reads CASSLAGRGHSSYNEQFF. Here the CDR3 DNA reads TGTGCCAGCAGCTTAGCGGGCAGGGGGCATAGCTCCTACAATGAGCAGTTCTTC.

The chain links TRBV29-1 to TRBJ1-2; D is unclear. From germline, CDR1 is SQVTM and CDR2 ANQGSEA. The CDR3 runs to 13 residues. Trimming left V 6 bases short and J 3 bases short, with 14 bases between. CDR3 DNA sequence: TGCAGCGTCCCGGAGCTCTCCTACTATGGCTACACCTTC. It codes for CSVPELSYYGYTF.

This clone was detected only a few times. The V gene is TRBV19, the J gene TRBJ1-5, with D possibly being TRBD1 (5 bases). Germline loops: CDR1 LNHDA, CDR2 SQIVND (reference sequence). The CDR3 consists of 16 residues. With 3 bases removed from V and 1 base from J, the gap between germline ends came to 13 bases. The CDR3 DNA is TGTGCCAGTAGTATGGCACTGACAGTCAGCAATCAGCCCCAGCATTTT. Translation gives CASSMALTVSNQPQHF.

This clone was counted between two and nine times. CDR3 in amino acids: CASSPGPREPQHF. CDR3 nucleotides: TGTGCCAGCAGTCCCGGGCCCAGGGAGCCCCAGCATTTT. The chain links TRBV6-6 to TRBJ1-5; D might be TRBD1 (5 bases). This CDR3 contains 13 residues. Trimming shortened V by 5 bases and J by 8 bases, and 13 bases separated the two germline ends. Per the germline V gene, CDR1 is MNHNY and CDR2 is SVGAGI (reference sequence).

This rearrangement joins TRBV5-1 to TRBJ1-2, with D possibly TRBD1 on 6 matching bases. The germline CDR1 and CDR2 sequences are SGHRS and YFSETQ. The V and J ends lost 4 bases and 2 bases respectively, with 18 bases between them. The CDR3 contains 16 residues. CDR3 coding DNA: TGCGCCAGCAGCGCAAACGCGGGGGGCGAAAACTATGGCTACACCTTC. As protein: CASSANAGGENYGYTF.

J is TRBJ2-5 and V is TRBV12-1; the table gives TRBD2 as D, unverified against the DNA. TRBV12-1 constitutes a pseudogene. The CDR3 covers 14 residues. The CDR3 DNA reads TGTGCCAGCAGGGTCCTACGGGGGCAAGAGACCCAGTACTTC. Translated, it gives CASRVLRGQETQYF.

The gene calls are TRBV19 and TRBJ1-3; D uncertain. The CDR3 totals 14 residues. The germline V gene has CDR1 LNHDA and CDR2 SQIVND (reference sequence). The ends were cut back, 5 bases at V and 4 bases at J, with 12 bases in the middle. The CDR3 coding sequence is TGTGCCAGTAGTCTACTAATCGGGGGAAACACCATATATTTT. Its protein is CASSLLIGGNTIYF.

The chain joins TRBV15 to TRBJ1-1; D may be TRBD1 (6 bases). The CDR3 consists of 14 residues. Germline assignment: CDR1 LNHNV and CDR2 YYDKDF (reference sequence). Trimming left V 1 base short and J 5 bases short, with 11 bases between. CDR3 nucleotide sequence: TGTGCCACCAGCAGAGCAGGGGTAGGAACTGAAGCTTTCTTT. This gives the protein CATSRAGVGTEAFF.

The gene calls are TRBV7-9 and TRBJ1-4, with no clear D. CDR3 length equals 12 residues. V lost 5 bases and J lost 8, with 9 bases in between. CDR1 is SEHNR, CDR2 FQNEAQ, per germline (reference sequence). The CDR3 spells CASSSQEEKLFF. In DNA, the CDR3 is TGTGCCAGCAGCAGTCAAGAGGAAAAACTGTTTTTT.

V and J are TRBV4-3 and TRBJ1-1; no definite D call. The CDR3 runs 16 residues. The germline V and J ends were trimmed by 1 base and 0 bases, with 12 bases remaining between them. Germline-derived CDR1 and CDR2 are LGHNA and YSLEER. The CDR3 here is CASSQGFGVVNTEAFF. DNA of the CDR3: TGCGCCAGCAGCCAAGGATTCGGGGTCGTGAACACTGAAGCTTTCTTT.

The chain joins TRBV19 to TRBJ2-2; maybe TRBD1 (7 bases). CDR3 length: 17 amino acids. The germline gives CDR1 LNHDA, CDR2 SQIVND (reference sequence). V was pared by 7 bases and J by 6 bases, with 24 bases between. The CDR3 loop is CASTPASGGRSSGELFF. CDR3 in DNA: TGTGCCAGTACCCCCGCCTCAGGGGGGCGAAGCTCCGGGGAGCTGTTTTTT. The full variable domain, with the rest looked up from reference TRBV19 and TRBJ2-2, is DGGITQSPKYLFRKEGQNVTLSCEQNLNHDAMYWYRQDPGQGLRLIYYSQIVNDFQKGDIAEGYSVSREKKESFPLTVTSAQKNPTAFYLCASTPASGGRSSGELFFGEGSRLTVL.

The CDR3 DNA sequence: TGTGCCAGCAGCCCGGGACAGATCTTCTCCTACGAGCAGTACTTC. This encodes CASSPGQIFSYEQYF. The chain joins TRBV7-8 to TRBJ2-7, with 7 bases fitting TRBD1. Germline lookup yields CDR1 SGHVS and CDR2 FQNEAQ. This CDR3 is built from 15 residues. V was pared by 5 bases and J by 0 bases, with 7 bases of the junction left unmatched.

This rearrangement joins TRBV30 to TRBJ2-7, with 10 bases that match TRBD2. The J segment lost 2 bases and the V segment lost 3 bases, leaving 13 bases of the junction unmatched. Germline CDR1 is GTSNPN and CDR2 is SVGIG (reference sequence). This CDR3 comprises 17 residues. CDR3 sequence: CAWRRGSGGPKTYEQYF. The CDR3 nucleotides are TGTGCCTGGAGGAGGGGTAGCGGGGGGCCGAAAACCTACGAGCAGTACTTC.

The V and J genes are TRBV7-6 and TRBJ2-3; TRBD2 agrees at 7 bases. V gave up 5 bases and J gave up 4 bases; unmatched junction bases: 9. In germline, CDR1 is SGHVS, CDR2 FNYEAQ. The CDR3 contains 15 residues. As DNA, the CDR3 is TGTGCCAGCAGCCTGTGGGGAGGGGATCCAGATACGCAGTATTTT. Amino acid sequence: CASSLWGGDPDTQYF.

This clone is a singleton in its sample. The V gene is TRBV4-1, the J gene TRBJ2-1; 7 bases line up with TRBD2. CDR3 size: 15 residues. CDR1 is MGHRA, CDR2 YSYEKL, per germline. V shed 4 bases and J 3 bases; nucleotides not matched to a gene: 6. The CDR3 coding sequence is TGCGCCAGCAGCCCCCCAGGGACTATCTACAATGAGCAGTTCTTC. Its protein product is CASSPPGTIYNEQFF.

V and J are TRBV7-9 and TRBJ2-7; tentatively, D is TRBD1 or TRBD2 (6 bases each). Per germline, CDR1 SEHNR and CDR2 FQNEAQ (reference sequence). The CDR3 runs to 14 residues. The ends were cut back, 5 bases at V and 4 bases at J, with 15 bases in the middle. For the CDR3, the DNA is TGTGCCAGCAGCCCTCGGTGGGGGGCGTACGAGCAGTACTTC. Amino acids: CASSPRWGAYEQYF.